The 3 T cell receptor beta chains presented below share a single source sample, sequenced in a study of shared clonotypes between healthy human individuals. Method: immunoSEQ multiplex PCR; TCRdb's copy keeps in-frame clones and lacks some. In the table there are roughly 2.5 million clones, around nine tenths of which are singletons. The specimen sequenced was naive CD4+ T cells sorted from blood. Specified subset: CD45RA+ positively selected. The origin of the receptors is a young man in good health.

Here the CDR3 DNA reads TGTGCCAGCAGTCCGGCATGGGGCCCTGGGGGCTACACCTTC. Protein: CASSPAWGPGGYTF. The rearrangement joins TRBV28 to TRBJ1-2, with D perhaps matching TRBD1 (5 bases). Germline V gene sequence: CDR1 MDHEN, CDR2 SYDVKM. The CDR3 runs 14 residues. The ends were cut back, 5 bases at V and 8 bases at J, with 18 bases in the middle.

V is TRBV5-4 and J is TRBJ1-4; D may be TRBD1 (5 bases). The V gene's germline CDR1 is SGHNT and CDR2 YYREEE (reference sequence). Trimming took 0 bases from V and 6 from J, leaving 9 bases between them. This CDR3 is built from 14 residues. CDR3 sequence reads: CASSLAGRDEKLFF. Here the CDR3 DNA reads TGTGCCAGCAGCTTGGCGGGCAGGGATGAAAAACTGTTTTTT.

The J gene is TRBJ2-7, the V gene TRBV6-1; either TRBD1 or TRBD2 may fit D (5 bases each). V was trimmed by 6 bases and J by 7 bases, leaving 16 bases between them. This CDR3 region has 13 residues. From germline, CDR1 is MNHNS and CDR2 SASEGT. The CDR3 reads CASRRGRDGEQYF. In DNA form, the CDR3 reads TGTGCCAGCAGACGCGGACGGGACGGAGAGCAGTACTTC.